The rows below give T cell receptor beta chains drawn from one sample of a study of cytomegalovirus exposure and HLA in healthy donors. Repertoires were generated with immunoSEQ multiplex PCR, while TCRdb's copy carries only in-frame clones and drops some. The profile shows 250,000 or so clones, 85% to 95% of them singletons. Sequenced material: PBMCs. Receptors were obtained from a girl aged 2-10 years in good health and CMV-seronegative. Both conserved end residues are part of each CDR3. The D gene is left open where the match is weak. The size entry is marked missing in some rows and otherwise reads once, few, many or a size class.

clone_size d_call j_call v_call cdr3_nt cdr3_aa
. . TRBJ2-7 TRBV6-1 TGTGCCAGCATTCCCGGTGGTGCGTACGAGCAGTACTTC CASIPGGAYEQYF
. . TRBJ1-2 TRBV2 TGTGCCAGCAGTGGAGACAGACCCTATGGCTACACCTTC CASSGDRPYGYTF
. TRBD2 TRBJ2-7 TRBV7-2 TGTGCCAGCAGCTTACCGACTAGCGGGTTTTACGAGCAGTACTTC CASSLPTSGFYEQYF
. TRBD1 TRBJ1-5 TRBV19 TGTGCCAGTTTTCCGCAGGGGGGACTAGGCCAGCCCCAGCATTTT CASFPQGGLGQPQHF
. TRBD1 TRBJ1-6 TRBV7-8 TGTGCCAGCAGCGTTATGACCGGGACAGACTTTAATTCACCCCTCCACTTT CASSVMTGTDFNSPLHF
few . TRBJ1-4 TRBV6-5 TGTGCCAGCAGTTTGGACAGTTATAATGAAAAACTGTTTTTT CASSLDSYNEKLFF
. . TRBJ2-7 TRBV5-5 TGTGCCAGCAGCTTGAGGCCTTTCCCTAGCTCCTACGAGCAGTACTTC CASSLRPFPSSYEQYF
. . TRBJ1-2 TRBV7-8 TGTGCCAGCAGCCATCCTCGGGGGGGAGAGGGGTCTGGCTACACCTTC CASSHPRGGEGSGYTF
. TRBD2 TRBJ2-3 TRBV15 TGTGCCACCAGCAGAGATCGGCGCGGGAGAGGGGCTAGCACAGATACGCAGTATTTT CATSRDRRGRGASTDTQYF
. TRBD1 TRBJ1-2 TRBV7-6 TGTGCCAGCAGCACAAAAACAGGGGGCAACTATGGCTACACCTTC CASSTKTGGNYGYTF
. . TRBJ2-7 TRBV7-9 TGTGCCAGCAGCTCAGTCTCCTACGAGCAGTACTTC CASSSVSYEQYF
. TRBD2 TRBJ2-7 TRBV10-1 TGCGCCAGCAGTGGACTAGCGGGGGGCTATGGCTACGAGCAGTACTTC CASSGLAGGYGYEQYF
. . TRBJ2-6 TRBV5-6 TGTGCCAGCAGCTCTAACTCTGGGGCCAACGTCCTGACTTTC CASSSNSGANVLTF
. . TRBJ1-5 TRBV19 TGTGCCAGTAGTATGGGGCAGGGGTGGGAGCCCCAGCATTTT CASSMGQGWEPQHF
. TRBD2 TRBJ2-5 TRBV6-1 TGTGCCAGCAGTGATTCACGGACTAGCGGGAGTAGAGAGACCCAGTACTTC CASSDSRTSGSRETQYF
. . TRBJ1-1 TRBV6-1 TGTGCCAGCAGGAAGGGGGGGCGCGATACTGAAGCTTTCTTT CASRKGGRDTEAFF
. . TRBJ2-3 TRBV6-6 TGTGCCAGCTGTAGGGGGGGTTCTGCGGATACGCAGTATTTT CASCRGGSADTQYF
. TRBD1 TRBJ1-1 TRBV6-6 TGTGCCAGCAGTTACAGTCCGGGACAGATGAACACTGAAGCTTTCTTT CASSYSPGQMNTEAFF
. . TRBJ2-5 TRBV7-8 TGTGCCAGCAGCTTAGACGGGGTGGGGTACCAAGAGACCCAGTACTTC CASSLDGVGYQETQYF
. . TRBJ1-2 TRBV29-1 TGCAGCGTTGAGGCGGTCTATGGCTACACCTTC CSVEAVYGYTF
. . TRBJ1-1 TRBV9 TGTGCCAGCAGCGTAGTGGCGGGGCCGGAAGCTTTCTTT CASSVVAGPEAFF
. TRBD1 TRBJ2-2 TRBV29-1 TGCAGCGTGAAAGACAGGGGTGGATTGAACACCGGGGAGCTGTTTTTT CSVKDRGGLNTGELFF
. TRBD2 TRBJ2-3 TRBV5-1 TGCGCCAGCAGCTCGGGACTAGCGCAGACAGATACGCAGTATTTT CASSSGLAQTDTQYF
. TRBD2 TRBJ2-5 TRBV5-4 TGTGCCAGCGGGAGGACTAGCGGGGGGTCTCCCTACGGAGAGACCCAGTACTTC CASGRTSGGSPYGETQYF
. TRBD2 TRBJ2-3 TRBV6-6 TGTGCCAGCAGTACGTATAGCGGGGGAGAAGAAGATACGCAGTATTTT CASSTYSGGEEDTQYF
. TRBD2 TRBJ2-3 TRBV14 TGTGCCAGCAGCCTCCGGACTAGCGGGGGGGGCACAGATACGCAGTATTTT CASSLRTSGGGTDTQYF
. TRBD2 TRBJ2-1 TRBV7-3 TGTGCCAGCAGCCGGGGAGGGGTCGCCTACAATGAGCAGTTCTTC CASSRGGVAYNEQFF
. TRBD1 TRBJ2-7 TRBV7-8 TGTGCCAGCAGCTTAGGGGACAGCTATTACGAGCAGTACTTC CASSLGDSYYEQYF
. TRBD1 TRBJ2-1 TRBV30 TGTGCCTGGAGTGTAGGCAGGGGGCGCAATGAGCAGTTCTTC CAWSVGRGRNEQFF
. . TRBJ2-3 TRBV27 TGTGCCAGCAGTTTATTTACAGGGTCACTCACTATTACGCAGTATTTT CASSLFTGSLTITQYF
. . TRBJ1-5 TRBV10-2 TGCGCCAGCAGTGAGTCAACAGGGAGTACGAAGCCCCAGCATTTT CASSESTGSTKPQHF
. . TRBJ2-1 TRBV5-4 TGTGCCAGCAGCTTGGTGGGGCCCTCGAGGAATGAGCAGTTCTTC CASSLVGPSRNEQFF
. . TRBJ1-4 TRBV5-1 TGCGCCAGCACCCTGGGGGGTCGGACTAATGAAAAACTGTTTTTT CASTLGGRTNEKLFF
. . TRBJ2-1 TRBV10-3 TGTGCCATCAGTCGACAGGAATACTACAATGAGCAGTTCTTC CAISRQEYYNEQFF
. . TRBJ2-2 TRBV7-8 TGTGCCAGCAGCTCGTACACCGGGGAGCTGTTTTTT CASSSYTGELFF
. . TRBJ2-2 TRBV13 TGTGCCAGCAGCTTTGCCAGACAGAGGAGCACCGGGGAGCTGTTTTTT CASSFARQRSTGELFF
. . TRBJ1-5 TRBV5-7 TGTGCCAGCAGCTTGGGCCAGTACAGCAATCAGCCCCAGCATTTT CASSLGQYSNQPQHF
. . TRBJ2-3 TRBV27 TGTGCCAGCTCCGCCCCGGACAGCGATACGCAGTATTTT CASSAPDSDTQYF
. TRBD1 TRBJ1-5 TRBV11-2 TGTGCCAGCAGCCTCCATGGACAGGGGAGTCAGCCCCAGCATTTT CASSLHGQGSQPQHF
. . TRBJ1-1 TRBV29-1 TGCAGCGTTGGATTTTCATTGACAGGAAGAGAAGCTTTCTTT CSVGFSLTGREAFF
few TRBD1 TRBJ1-2 TRBV4-1 TGCGCCAGCAGCCGCATCGGACAGGGAAAAGCGGACGGCTACACCTTC CASSRIGQGKADGYTF
. TRBD2 TRBJ2-1 TRBV6-4 TGTGCCAGCAGTGACCGAGCGGGGGGCTCCTACAATGAGCAGTTCTTC CASSDRAGGSYNEQFF
. TRBD2 TRBJ2-7 TRBV6-5 TGTGCCAGCGGGGAGCTAGCGGGGGGGTCCTACGAGCAGTACTTC CASGELAGGSYEQYF
once . TRBJ1-2 TRBV10-3 TGTGCCATCAGTGCTCCAGGGGAGAACTATGGCTACACCTTC CAISAPGENYGYTF
. TRBD2 TRBJ2-1 TRBV19 TGTGCCAGTAGTAGGTTAATAGCGGGGGGTACCAACAATGAGCAGTTCTTC CASSRLIAGGTNNEQFF
. . TRBJ1-3 TRBV10-2 TGCGCCAGCCGGGACAACTCTGGAAACACCATATATTTT CASRDNSGNTIYF
. . TRBJ1-5 TRBV12-5 TGTGCTAGTGGTCTCCCCCAGGGGAGCAATCAGCCCCAGCATTTT CASGLPQGSNQPQHF
. TRBD2 TRBJ2-7 TRBV11-2 TGTGCCAGCAGTCGGCATAGCGGGGGGTTCTACGAGCAGTACTTC CASSRHSGGFYEQYF